The rows below give T cell receptor beta chains drawn from one sample of a study of blood T cell repertoires in COVID-19. Assay used: immunoSEQ multiplex PCR; TCRdb lists only in-frame clones, some missing. The table records some 200,000 clones, roughly 81% of them present only once. Sequences were obtained from peripheral blood. These receptor sequences come from a man aged 50-60 years who had recovered from COVID-19. The CDR3 runs from the conserved cysteine through the conserved F or W. A D gene is named only where the DNA matches it firmly. Expanded clones get a size class; other rows say once, few or many, or leave the size out.

>TRBD2|NA|TRBJ2-7|TRBV28
TGTGCCAGCAGTTTGGGACTAGCGGGGGCCTACGAGCAGTACTTC
CASSLGLAGAYEQYF
>TRBD2|NA|TRBJ2-7|TRBV30
TGTGCCTGGAGAAGACTAGCGGGAATCTCCTACGAGCAGTACTTC
CAWRRLAGISYEQYF
>TRBD2|NA|TRBJ2-7|TRBV6-5
TGTGCCACCGGCGGGCTTGAGCGGGGCTCCTACGAGCAGTACTTC
CATGGLERGSYEQYF
>TRBD1|NA|TRBJ2-3|TRBV11-3
TGTGCCAGCAGCTACAGGGGACCAGATACGCAGTATTTT
CASSYRGPDTQYF
>TRBD1|NA|TRBJ1-5|TRBV19
TGTGCCAGTAGTAGGGACGGGACAGGGCACAGCAATCAGCCCCAGCATTTT
CASSRDGTGHSNQPQHF
>NA|NA|TRBJ2-2|TRBV6-5
TGTGCCAGCAGTTACTCTGGGCAGAACACCGGGGAGCTGTTTTTT
CASSYSGQNTGELFF
>NA|NA|TRBJ2-5|TRBV18
TGTGCCAGCTCACCCGTACAAGAGACCCAGTACTTC
CASSPVQETQYF
>NA|NA|TRBJ2-4|TRBV19
TGTGCCAGTAGTATTAGAGGTACTTCGACGGTAAACATTCAGTACTTC
CASSIRGTSTVNIQYF
>NA|NA|TRBJ2-7|TRBV6-5
TGTGCCAGCAGTTACAGGGAGTCCTACGAGCAGTACTTC
CASSYRESYEQYF
>NA|once|TRBJ2-1|TRBV28
TGTGCCAGCAGCTCCCCTTTAGGCGGTCCTTCCGGCAATGAGCAGTTCTTC
CASSSPLGGPSGNEQFF
>NA|once|TRBJ2-7|TRBV3-1/TRBV3-2
TGTGCCAGCAGCAAGAGGGACACTCAATACGAGCAGTACTTC
CASSKRDTQYEQYF
>TRBD2|NA|TRBJ2-7|TRBV6-5
TGTGCCAGCAGGGTCGGAGCGGGGAGCTCCTACGAGCAGTACTTC
CASRVGAGSSYEQYF
>TRBD2|NA|TRBJ2-1|TRBV10-3
TGTGCCATCAGTGAGGGGACTAGCGGGAAAAATGAGCAGTTCTTC
CAISEGTSGKNEQFF
>NA|NA|TRBJ2-5|TRBV5-1
TGCGCCAGCAGCTGGGCTGTTCAGAAAGAGACCCAGTACTTC
CASSWAVQKETQYF
>NA|NA|TRBJ2-2|TRBV28
TGTGCCAGCAGCAACTACCACACCGGGGAGCTGTTTTTT
CASSNYHTGELFF
>TRBD2|NA|TRBJ2-7|TRBV15
TGTGCCACCAGCAGAGAGGCGGGAGGGGCCTACGAGCAGTACTTC
CATSREAGGAYEQYF
>TRBD2|NA|TRBJ2-7|TRBV3-1/TRBV3-2
TGTGCCAGCAGCCAAGCTCGAGAACTAGCGCGTTACGAGCAGTACTTC
CASSQARELARYEQYF
>NA|NA|TRBJ2-2|TRBV29-1
TGCAGCGTTGAGCTCGACAGGAACACCGGGGAGCTGTTTTTT
CSVELDRNTGELFF
>NA|NA|TRBJ2-5|TRBV7-9
TGTGCCAGCAGCTTCTCGTGGGAGGAGACCCAGTACTTC
CASSFSWEETQYF
>NA|NA|TRBJ1-5|TRBV6-1
TGTGCCAGCAGTGAGGGAGATTATCAGCCCCAGCATTTT
CASSEGDYQPQHF
>NA|NA|TRBJ1-2|TRBV2
TGTGCCAGCCAGGCAGGGGACCACACCGTCTATGGCTACACCTTC
CASQAGDHTVYGYTF
>TRBD2|NA|TRBJ2-3|TRBV4-2
TGTGCCAGCAGGAAAGAAGACCCCCAACTAGCGATAAATTTGGATACGCAGTATTTT
CASRKEDPQLAINLDTQYF
>NA|NA|TRBJ2-7|TRBV5-5
TGTGCCAGCAGCTTGGGCGGGGATAAGAACGAGCAGTACTTC
CASSLGGDKNEQYF
>NA|NA|TRBJ2-2|TRBV11-2
TGTGCCAGCAGACCACGTTCGGCGGTGGCGAACACCGGGGAGCTGTTTTTT
CASRPRSAVANTGELFF
>NA|NA|TRBJ1-2|TRBV5-1
TGCGCCAGCAGCTTGGGGCCGTACGGGACAAACTATGGCTACACCTTC
CASSLGPYGTNYGYTF
>NA|NA|TRBJ2-5|TRBV30
TGTGCCTGGAGTGTACCAGGACAGAGGGTCCGGGAGACCCAGTACTTC
CAWSVPGQRVRETQYF
>NA|NA|TRBJ1-1|TRBV4-2
TGTGCCAGCAGCCAAGAGGAAGGGGCCCTAAGGAACACTGAAGCTTTCTTT
CASSQEEGALRNTEAFF
>TRBD1|NA|TRBJ1-3|TRBV15
TGTGCCACCAGCAGGGCCGGGACAGGGACTGGAAACACCATATATTTT
CATSRAGTGTGNTIYF
>NA|NA|TRBJ1-1|TRBV4-1
TGCGCCAGCAGCCAAGACCCAGTGAACACTGAAGCTTTCTTT
CASSQDPVNTEAFF
>TRBD1|NA|TRBJ2-1|TRBV29-1
TGCAGCGGCGCGACAGGGGGCCTTTACAATGAGCAGTTCTTC
CSGATGGLYNEQFF
>NA|NA|TRBJ1-6|TRBV7-9
TGTGCCAGCAGCCGCCCCACAGGGTTCGGAGATTCACCCCTCCACTTT
CASSRPTGFGDSPLHF
>TRBD1|NA|TRBJ2-5|TRBV28
TGTGCCAGCACCCTTCAGGGGACAGGTAGGAAGACCCAGTACTTC
CASTLQGTGRKTQYF
>NA|few|TRBJ1-3|TRBV4-1
TGCGCCAGCAGCCAGGCCGGAAACACCATATATTTT
CASSQAGNTIYF
>NA|few|TRBJ2-7|TRBV19
TGTGCCAGTAGTATGAGCATCTCCTACGAGCAGTACTTC
CASSMSISYEQYF
>NA|NA|TRBJ2-7|TRBV28
TGTGCCAGCAGTTTCGGACGGCAGGCGGGAAACTACGAGCAGTACTTC
CASSFGRQAGNYEQYF
>NA|once|TRBJ2-7|TRBV6-1
TGTGCCAGCAGTGAACTGACCAGCGTAGCAAACGAGCAGTACTTC
CASSELTSVANEQYF
>NA|NA|TRBJ2-7|TRBV19
TGTGCCAGTAGTATAGTGCCGGGAAGCTCCTACGAGCAGTACTTC
CASSIVPGSSYEQYF
>TRBD2|few|TRBJ2-3|TRBV5-1
TGCGCCAGCAGCCCGACTAGCGGGAGTATGAATACGCAGTATTTT
CASSPTSGSMNTQYF
>NA|few|TRBJ1-2|TRBV5-4
TGTGCCAGCAGCTTGCTAGGGGACTATGGCTACACCTTC
CASSLLGDYGYTF
>TRBD1|NA|TRBJ2-7|TRBV3-1/TRBV3-2
TGTGCCAGCAGCCCGCGACAGGGGGCGTATGAGCAGTACTTC
CASSPRQGAYEQYF
>TRBD2|few|TRBJ2-2|TRBV18
TGTGCCAGCTCACCCTGGACTAGCGGGTCGTACACCGGGGAGCTGTTTTTT
CASSPWTSGSYTGELFF
>TRBD2|NA|TRBJ2-1|TRBV6-5
TGTGCCAGCAGGAGCGGCGGGAGAAGGTTCGATGAGCAGTTCTTC
CASRSGGRRFDEQFF
>NA|NA|TRBJ2-3|TRBV7-2
TGTGCCAGCAGCCTAATTAGCACAGATACGCAGTATTTT
CASSLISTDTQYF
>NA|once|TRBJ1-4|TRBV5-5
TGTGCCAGCAGCTTGGTCTCGGCAACTAATGAAAAACTGTTTTTT
CASSLVSATNEKLFF
>TRBD1|NA|TRBJ1-4|TRBV29-1
TGCAGCGTAGGGACAGGGTATGAAAAACTGTTTTTT
CSVGTGYEKLFF
>TRBD1|NA|TRBJ2-7|TRBV27
TGTGCCAGCAGTTTGAAGGGACAGCCCTCCTACGAGCAGTACTTC
CASSLKGQPSYEQYF
>TRBD1|NA|TRBJ2-7|TRBV19
TGTGCCAGTAGTCCCGATCCCCCACCGGGACAGGGACTCTCCTACGAGCAGTACTTC
CASSPDPPPGQGLSYEQYF
>NA|NA|TRBJ1-2|TRBV6-1
TGTGCCAGCAGTGAAGAGTGGACGAGACAGGAATTGGGTGGCTACACCTTC
CASSEEWTRQELGGYTF
>TRBD2|few|TRBJ2-3|TRBV7-2
TGTGCCAGCAGCTTAGAGGGGACTAGACGAAATACGCAGTATTTT
CASSLEGTRRNTQYF
>TRBD2|NA|TRBJ2-3|TRBV3-1/TRBV3-2
TGTGCCAGCAGCCAAGAGCGCTTCAGGACTAGTCCCGCAGATACGCAGTATTTT
CASSQERFRTSPADTQYF
>TRBD1|NA|TRBJ2-2|TRBV5-1
TGCGCCAGCAGCAAGAGTCCGGGACAGGGGGACACCGGGGAGCTGTTTTTT
CASSKSPGQGDTGELFF
>TRBD1|NA|TRBJ2-5|TRBV28
TGTGCCAGCAGACCAAGGACAGGGATTTTTGAGACCCAGTACTTC
CASRPRTGIFETQYF
>TRBD1|NA|TRBJ1-5|TRBV24-1
TGTGCCACCAGTGACCTCACCGGACAGGGCCTCAATCAGCCCCAGCATTTT
CATSDLTGQGLNQPQHF